The rows below give T cell receptor beta chains drawn from one sample of a study of blood T cells in healthy people across ages. TCRdb fed the 5' RACE reads into MiXCR, producing one record per CDR3 protein. The table lists 700,000 to 1,000,000 distinct CDR3 sequences, around 45% of them singletons, with approximately 20% in the top ten. The sample consisted of blood. The receptors originated from a man in his 60s in good health. Each CDR3 is given with its conserved first and last residue. A D gene is named only where the DNA matches it firmly. The listing skips clone size in some rows; elsewhere it reads once, few, many or a size class.

v_gene	abundance	d_gene	j_gene	CDR3aa	CDR3nt
TRBV9	.	TRBD1	TRBJ1-1	CASSQGVLKTGLNTEAFF	TGTGCCAGCAGCCAGGGGGTTCTGAAGACCGGATTGAACACTGAAGCTTTCTTT
TRBV12-3/TRBV12-4	.	TRBD1	TRBJ2-1	CASSADRGAAQFF	TGTGCCAGCAGTGCGGACAGGGGAGCGGCGCAGTTCTTC
TRBV20-1	few	.	TRBJ1-4	CSARIQSGTPHEKLFF	TGCAGTGCTAGGATCCAGAGCGGGACCCCCCATGAAAAACTGTTTTTT
TRBV29-1	many	.	TRBJ2-5	CSVAQLKETQYF	TGCAGCGTTGCACAGCTTAAAGAGACCCAGTACTTC
TRBV20-1	.	TRBD2	TRBJ2-3	CSARTGLAGGRTDTQYF	TGCAGTGCTAGGACAGGACTAGCGGGGGGCCGCACAGATACGCAGTATTTT
TRBV28	many	.	TRBJ1-6	CASSPTGGRTPLHF	TGTGCCAGCAGTCCTACCGGGGGTCGAACACCCCTCCACTTT
TRBV7-2	.	TRBD2	TRBJ2-5	CASSLSVTSGAYQETQYF	TGTGCCAGCAGCTTATCAGTAACTAGCGGGGCGTACCAAGAGACCCAGTACTTC
TRBV27	.	TRBD2	TRBJ2-3	CASNLIAGAADTQYF	TGTGCCAGCAACCTCATAGCGGGGGCGGCAGATACGCAGTATTTT
TRBV6-5	.	TRBD1	TRBJ1-1	CASSTRQGYAEAFF	TGTGCCAGCAGTACCCGACAGGGGTACGCTGAAGCTTTCTTT
TRBV14	few	.	TRBJ2-5	CASSTMLGPQETQYF	TGTGCCAGCAGTACCATGCTGGGACCCCAAGAGACCCAGTACTTC
TRBV29-1	.	.	TRBJ2-5	CSVPQEQETQYF	TGCAGCGTCCCTCAGGAGCAAGAGACCCAGTACTTC
TRBV20-1	.	.	TRBJ2-7	CSARRPGSTYEQYF	TGCAGTGCTAGGCGGCCAGGGTCTACCTACGAGCAGTACTTC
TRBV5-1	.	.	TRBJ1-1	CASSPRTAGTEAFF	TGCGCCAGCAGCCCAAGGACCGCGGGCACTGAAGCTTTCTTT
TRBV2	.	TRBD2	TRBJ2-1	CASRTTLAGDLFF	TGTGCCAGCAGGACCACACTAGCGGGGGACCTGTTCTTC
TRBV7-2	.	.	TRBJ1-4	CASSLAAGTGPNEKLFF	TGTGCCAGCAGCTTAGCCGCAGGGACGGGACCTAATGAAAAACTGTTTTTT
TRBV7-9	once	TRBD2	TRBJ2-7	CASSSLTSGVNEQYF	TGTGCCAGCAGCTCCCTGACTAGCGGGGTTAACGAGCAGTACTTC
TRBV28	.	.	TRBJ2-3	CASSLFVPGGGIDTQYF	TGTGCCAGCAGTTTATTTGTCCCGGGAGGGGGCATAGATACGCAGTATTTT
TRBV24-1	.	TRBD1	TRBJ2-7	CATSATGGSYNEQYF	TGTGCCACCAGTGCGACAGGGGGATCCTACAATGAGCAGTACTTC
TRBV24-1	.	TRBD2	TRBJ2-3	CATSGSSGGATDTQYF	TGTGCCACCAGTGGCTCTAGCGGGGGGGCGACAGATACGCAGTATTTT
TRBV27	.	TRBD1	TRBJ1-4	CASSFQGASEKLFF	TGTGCCAGCAGTTTTCAGGGGGCGAGTGAAAAACTGTTTTTT
TRBV28	.	TRBD1	TRBJ2-4	CASSSYGTVGNIQYF	TGTGCCAGCAGTTCATACGGGACAGTGGGTAACATTCAGTACTTC
TRBV12-3/TRBV12-4	few	.	TRBJ1-2	CASSFSGEGYTF	TGTGCCAGCAGTTTTAGTGGAGAAGGCTACACCTTC
TRBV29-1	once	.	TRBJ1-1	CSVSRTGLGTEAFF	TGCAGCGTCTCAAGAACAGGGTTGGGCACTGAAGCTTTCTTT
TRBV5-1	few	TRBD1	TRBJ2-7	CASSLDIQGYEQYF	TGCGCCAGCAGCTTGGACATACAGGGGTACGAGCAGTACTTC
TRBV6-6	.	.	TRBJ1-1	CASSYSEGNTEAFF	TGTGCCAGCAGTTACTCGGAGGGGAACACTGAAGCTTTCTTT
TRBV6-2/TRBV6-3	.	.	TRBJ2-1	CASTPYQSSYNEQFF	TGTGCCAGCACCCCCTACCAGAGCTCCTACAATGAGCAGTTCTTC